This is a list of T cell receptor beta chains from one sample in a study of blood T cell repertoires in COVID-19. Profiled with immunoSEQ multiplex PCR; TCRdb holds only in-frame clones, not every one. The top ten hold approximately 2% of the sample, which has around 500,000 clones, roughly 90% seen once. The sequencing sample was made of PBMCs or T cells enriched from blood (not recorded which). Receptors originate from a woman aged 40-49 years who had recovered from COVID-19. CDR3s include the opening cysteine and the closing phenylalanine or tryptophan. Each record gives: J gene, V gene, clone size, D gene, CDR3 protein, CDR3 DNA. D genes are given only for firm matches. A row's size may be missing; if present it is once, few, many or a size class.

>TRBJ1-1|TRBV5-5|.|.
CASSLDPFLTDLTEAFF
TGTGCCAGCAGCTTGGATCCTTTCCTTACAGATCTCACTGAAGCTTTCTTT
>TRBJ1-6|TRBV11-2|.|.
CASSSSNSPLHF
TGTGCCAGCAGCTCGTCTAATTCACCCCTCCACTTT
>TRBJ1-1|TRBV14|.|.
CASSQIYRSEAFF
TGTGCCAGCAGCCAAATATACAGGTCTGAAGCTTTCTTT
>TRBJ1-6|TRBV5-4|.|.
CASRQQGGESPLHF
TGTGCCAGCAGGCAACAGGGCGGAGAATCACCCCTCCACTTT
>TRBJ2-7|TRBV13|.|.
CASSSLGVRYEQYF
TGTGCCAGCAGCTCATTGGGCGTACGCTACGAGCAGTACTTC
>TRBJ1-2|TRBV7-9|.|.
CASSPLSGYTF
TGTGCCAGCAGCCCCCTGTCTGGCTACACCTTC
>TRBJ1-4|TRBV4-2|.|TRBD1
CASSQEVARGTTNEKLFF
TGTGCCAGCAGCCAAGAAGTAGCCAGGGGGACAACTAATGAAAAACTGTTTTTT
>TRBJ2-3|TRBV4-3|.|TRBD1
CASSQDVMRDRGTDTQYF
TGCGCCAGCAGCCAAGACGTGATGAGGGACAGGGGAACAGATACGCAGTATTTT
>TRBJ1-4|TRBV18|.|.
CASSPSTPSGEKLFF
TGTGCCAGCTCACCGTCGACACCGAGCGGTGAAAAACTGTTTTTT
>TRBJ2-3|TRBV2|once|TRBD1
CASRPGTGGSDTQYF
TGTGCCAGCAGACCCGGGACAGGGGGATCAGATACGCAGTATTTT
>TRBJ1-2|TRBV5-4|.|TRBD1
CASSPDRGRAYGYTF
TGTGCCAGCAGCCCAGACAGGGGGCGAGCCTATGGCTACACCTTC
>TRBJ1-2|TRBV7-8|.|TRBD1
CASSLAGQGYYGYTF
TGTGCCAGCAGCTTAGCGGGACAGGGGTACTATGGCTACACCTTC
>TRBJ1-1|TRBV6-5|.|TRBD1
CASSWGQSNTEAFF
TGTGCCAGCAGTTGGGGACAGTCGAACACTGAAGCTTTCTTT
>TRBJ2-7|TRBV6-5|.|.
CASSYSHRGSYEQYF
TGTGCCAGCAGTTATTCCCATCGGGGCTCCTACGAGCAGTACTTC
>TRBJ1-1|TRBV7-2|.|TRBD1
CASSPRQGRNTEAFF
TGTGCCAGCAGCCCTCGACAGGGGAGGAACACTGAAGCTTTCTTT
>TRBJ2-7|TRBV3-1/TRBV3-2|.|TRBD1
CASRGQGGNEQYF
TGTGCCAGCAGGGGACAGGGAGGGAACGAGCAGTACTTC